This TCR beta chain was identified during a study of T cell changes during pregnancy in multiple sclerosis. The repertoire was sequenced with immunoSEQ multiplex PCR; TCRdb's copy has only in-frame clones and lacks some. The sample includes about 92,000 clones, about 92% of them seen just once. The receptor's source is a female donor with multiple sclerosis, enrolled in a pregnancy study. The source was peripheral blood, collected in the first trimester of pregnancy.

The DNA for the CDR3 is TGTGCCAGCAGTGAAGAGACAGGGGGCGCAGATACGCAGTATTTT. Encoded protein: CASSEETGGADTQYF. The chain recombines TRBV6-1 with TRBJ2-3; TRBD1 matches 10 bases. The junction had 2 bases not matched to a gene; V was cut back by 1 base and J by 4 bases. Per the germline V gene, CDR1 is MNHNS and CDR2 is SASEGT. This CDR3 comprises 15 residues.